A single sample is the source of the 8 T cell receptor beta chains below, sequenced in a study of technical replicates of blood from a handful of donors. TCRdb keeps only in-frame clones here, not all; method: immunoSEQ multiplex PCR. The table has about 63,000 clones, around 86% seen once. The material sequenced was PBMCs. The receptors were sampled from a human donor in good health. Some clones in this sample may be carry-over from other donors' samples.

The chain employs TRBV5-1 and TRBJ2-2; 9 bases align to TRBD1. Germline-derived CDR1 and CDR2 are SGHRS and YFSETQ. V was clipped by 4 bases and J by 4 bases; unmatched bases: 5. The CDR3 is 15 residues long. CDR3 amino acids: CASSNRDRVTGELFF. In DNA, the CDR3 is TGCGCCAGCAGCAATAGGGACAGGGTCACCGGGGAGCTGTTTTTT. Complete variable domain (other parts from reference TRBV5-1 and TRBJ2-2): KAGVTQTPRYLIKTRGQQVTLSCSPISGHRSVSWYQQTPGQGLQFLFEYFSETQRNKGNFPGRFSGRQFSNSRSEMNVSTLELGDSALYLCASSNRDRVTGELFFGEGSRLTVL.

For the CDR3, the DNA is TGTGCCAGCAGACCGGGACAAAACACCTACTATGGCTACACCTTC. It translates to CASRPGQNTYYGYTF. The chain recombines TRBV6-6 with TRBJ1-2; D may be TRBD1 (6 bases). The V end lost 6 bases, the J end lost 3 bases, and 17 bases lay between the germline ends. CDR3 length: 15 residues. Germline-derived CDR1 and CDR2 are MNHNY and SVGAGI (reference sequence).

CDR3 sequence reads: CASSEGPRYEQYF. The CDR3 nucleotides are TGTGCCAGCAGTGAAGGGCCACGCTACGAGCAGTACTTC. This chain links TRBV6-1 with TRBJ2-7; D unresolved. CDR1 and CDR2 (germline): MNHNS, SASEGT. This CDR3 spans 13 amino acids. V lost 1 base and J lost 3, with 7 bases in between.

This chain uses TRBV28 with TRBJ1-5; 9 positions match TRBD1. The CDR3 totals 17 residues. Germline V lookup: CDR1 MDHEN, CDR2 SYDVKM. The V segment lost 4 bases and the J segment 3 bases; nucleotides outside the gene matches: 10. The CDR3 is CASSSQPGQGDNQPQHF. The CDR3 DNA sequence: TGTGCCAGCAGTTCCCAACCGGGACAGGGTGACAATCAGCCCCAGCATTTT. The complete variable domain, with remaining parts taken from reference TRBV28 and TRBJ1-5, reads DVKVTQSSRYLVKRTGEKVFLECVQDMDHENMFWYRQDPGLGLRLIYFSYDVKMKEKGDIPEGYSVSREKKERFSLILESASTNQTSMYLCASSSQPGQGDNQPQHFGDGTRLSIL.

The chain couples TRBV7-9 to TRBJ2-7; tentative D call: TRBD1 (6 bases). V was shortened by 5 bases and J by 4 bases, with 18 bases between the two germline ends. The length of the CDR3 is 15 residues. Germline-derived CDR1 and CDR2 are SEHNR and FQNEAQ (reference sequence). DNA of the CDR3: TGTGCCAGCAGCCACACACAACAGGGTTGGTACGAGCAGTACTTC. Protein product: CASSHTQQGWYEQYF.

This clone came up once. The chain links TRBV5-5 to TRBJ2-7; 8 bases fit TRBD1. Germline V gene lookup returns CDR1 SGHKS and CDR2 YYEKEE (reference sequence). The CDR3 covers 16 residues. V gave up 3 bases and J gave up 2 bases; unmatched junction bases: 10. The CDR3 DNA is TGTGCCAGCAGCTCCTTTAGTGGCAGGGGGCCCTACGAGCAGTACTTC. Translating it yields CASSSFSGRGPYEQYF. The full variable domain, completed using reference TRBV5-5 and TRBJ2-7, is DAGVTQSPTHLIKTRGQQVTLRCSPISGHKSVSWYQQVLGQGPQFIFQYYEKEERGRGNFPDRFSARQFPNYSSELNVNALLLGDSALYLCASSSFSGRGPYEQYFGPGTRLTVT.

Only a few counts were recorded for this clone. The chain carries TRBV4-3 and TRBJ2-1; weak D call: TRBD2 (7 bases). The CDR3 is made up of 14 amino acids. Germline CDR1 is LGHNA and CDR2 is YSLEER. The germline V and J ends were trimmed by 2 bases and 9 bases, with 14 bases remaining between them. CDR3 bases: TGCGCCAGCAGCCAAATCGGCCGGGGGGCTGAGCAGTTCTTC. Its protein product is CASSQIGRGAEQFF.

As DNA, the CDR3 is TGTGCCAGCACCACAGGGATCGGGCAGCCCCAGCATTTT. Translation: CASTTGIGQPQHF. The chain recombines TRBV6-5 with TRBJ1-5; D might be TRBD1 (6 bases). Germline CDR1 reads MNHEY; CDR2 reads SVGAGI. V was trimmed by 7 bases and J by 7 bases, leaving 14 bases between them. This CDR3 is 13 amino acids long.